The present T cell receptor (beta chain) was sequenced within a study of shared clonotypes between healthy human individuals. Losses at the gene ends were 6 bases for V and 0 bases for J; bases not matched to a gene: 13. This CDR3 has 17 amino acids. The germline V gene encodes CDR1 LNHDA and CDR2 SQIVND (reference sequence). This table comes from immunoSEQ multiplex PCR, and its TCRdb copy is limited to in-frame clones, with some not included. Altogether roughly 2.6 million clones are present, more than 90% being singletons, with the ten largest covering 0.11% to 0.15%. The source of this sequence is a man aged 18 to 29 in good health. The source material was naive CD4+ T cells sorted from blood. Subset denoted: CD45RA+ positively selected. The chain uses TRBV19 and TRBJ2-7; 8 bases are shared with TRBD2. The CDR3 region is CASSLSMTSANSYEQYF. The CDR3 DNA is TGTGCCAGTAGCCTCTCCATGACTAGCGCTAACTCCTACGAGCAGTACTTC.